This T cell receptor beta chain was found in a study of T cells in localized non-small cell lung cancer. The V end was cut by 0 bases, the J end by 3 bases, with 17 bases between. The CDR3 totals 17 residues. Germline CDR1 is LGHNA and CDR2 is YSLEER. About this clone itself: Antigen: not known.

Study findings and constraints: Heterogeneity within the tumor remains possible, as just one region underwent sequencing. The study linked higher blood T cell density to longer overall survival. Among the top 100 tumor clones, a median approximately 60 appeared in adjacent lung.

Clones were read by immunoSEQ multiplex PCR, and TCRdb kept only the in-frame ones, dropping some. The repertoire holds around 29,000 clones, around nine tenths seen once, with over 10% in the top ten. This clonotype originated in a female donor of 60 years or more with stage III squamous cell lung carcinoma. The chain is built from TRBV4-3 and TRBJ1-1; D ambiguous. The sequences come from peripheral blood, collected before any cancer treatment. The CDR3 bases are TGCGCCAGCAGCCAAGAAGTACCTGGGGAGAGGGACACTGAAGCTTTCTTT. It yields the protein CASSQEVPGERDTEAFF.